The 12 T cell receptor beta chains below were found in one sample sequenced in a study of tumor-infiltrating lymphocytes in primary liver carcinoma. With a constant-region primer, TCR beta cDNA was made from 450 to 500 ng of total RNA. ARM-PCR was slightly modified, and three nested multiplex PCR rounds with it gave rise to the TCR beta libraries. The opening two PCR rounds, about 10 cycles each, paired TRBV1-TRBV30 forward primers with a C-beta reverse primer. TCRdb reprocessed the multiplex PCR reads via MiXCR and lists one record per CDR3 protein. The sample lists about 320,000 distinct CDR3 sequences, 60% to 80% occurring once. The authors took blood RNA from unsorted whole blood and also extracted germline DNA. The sequencing sample was made of peripheral blood. The receptors derive from a man aged 35 to 55 with primary liver carcinoma and hepatitis B virus infection.

Ten or more counts support this clonotype. The rearrangement joins TRBV6-1 to TRBJ2-2; TRBD2 aligns across 8 bases. Germline V CDR1 and CDR2: MNHNS, SASEGT. With V trimmed by 7 bases and J by 7 bases, 11 bases remained unmatched. The CDR3 has 15 residues. The CDR3 DNA reads TGTGCCAGCACGGGAAGCGGGAGAGGGGGCGGGGAGCTGTTTTTT. Translation gives CASTGSGRGGGELFF.

The table lists this clonotype with a count of one. A much larger clone sits a single nucleotide away, making a read error possible. This chain links TRBV6-1 with TRBJ1-2, with unresolved D. Per the germline V gene, CDR1 is MNHNS and CDR2 is SASEGT. The CDR3 totals 14 residues. V gave up 4 bases and J gave up 4 bases, with 13 bases separating them. CDR3 in DNA: TGTGCCAGCAGTGGTAGGACCGCCGTCTATGGCTACACCTTC. Translated, it gives CASSGRTAVYGYTF.

A word on this clonotype: The junction differs from germline at one of its ends, possibly a read error. The chain links TRBV11-2 to TRBJ1-4, with 10 bases aligning to TRBD1. Germline V gives CDR1 SGHAT, CDR2 FQNNGV. The CDR3 spans 14 residues. The CDR3 DNA is TGTGCCAGTAGCCTCAGACAGGGGGCGGAAAAACTATTTTTT. As protein: CASSLRQGAEKLFF.

The sample holds a few counts of this clonotype. A much larger clone lies a single base off, so this may be a read error. V and J are TRBV5-5 and TRBJ1-2; D not certain. CDR1 SGHKS and CDR2 YYEKEE come from the germline V gene (reference sequence). The CDR3 extends over 15 amino acids. In nucleotides, the CDR3 is TGTGCCAGCAAAGCAGAGGACCGTTATAACTATGACTACACCTTC. This gives the protein CASKAEDRYNYDYTF.

This clonotype was seen ten or more times. The chain recombines TRBV12-3 or TRBV12-4 with TRBJ2-1, with D perhaps matching TRBD1 (6 bases). This CDR3 contains 16 residues. V gave up 5 bases and J gave up 7 bases, with 21 bases separating them. This CDR3 reads CASSAPGQMPGNEQFF. In DNA form, the CDR3 reads TGTGCCAGCAGTGCCCCGGGACAAATGCCGGGGAATGAGCAGTTCTTC.

A word on this clonotype: At one of its ends the junction is not consistent with the germline gene, which may arise from a read error. The chain joins TRBV29-1 to TRBJ2-7; 8 nucleotides line up with TRBD1. The CDR3 loop spans 14 amino acids. Germline lookup yields CDR1 SQVTM and CDR2 ANQGSEA. The CDR3 loop is CGVRQGPNSYKQYF. The CDR3 DNA reads TGCGGCGTTAGACAGGGGCCCAACTCCTACAAGCAGTACTTC.

The chain has TRBV28 and TRBJ1-5; 7 bases align to TRBD1. The CDR3 is 14 residues long. Unmatched junction bases numbered 8, after V lost 4 bases and J lost 8 bases. Germline V CDR1 and CDR2: MDHEN, SYDVKM. The CDR3 is CASSSHQGVEPQHF. Written as DNA, the CDR3 is TGTGCCAGCAGTTCCCACCAGGGGGTAGAGCCCCAGCATTTT.

Concerning this clonotype: The junction departs from germline at one end; a sequencing error may be responsible. The genes are TRBV5-1 and TRBJ1-5; TRBD1 agrees at 7 bases. The germline V gene encodes CDR1 SGHRS and CDR2 YFSETQ. The CDR3 has 14 residues. CDR3 loop: CASSPGQINQLQHF. The CDR3 bases are TGCGCCAGCAGTCCGGGACAGATCAATCAGCTCCAGCATTTT.

Of note for this clonotype: One base away lies a much larger clone, so this may be a sequencing read error. The V call is TRBV12-3 or TRBV12-4, the J call TRBJ2-2, with 11 bases aligning to TRBD2. The CDR3 is 16 residues long. V shed 6 bases, J shed 2 bases, and the junction held 5 bases outside the gene matches. The CDR3 loop is CASRKGLAVNTGELFF. CDR3 bases: TGTGCCAGCAGAAAGGGACTAGCGGTTAACACCGGGGAGCTGTTTTTT.

As regards this clonotype: A much bigger clone sits one base away, suggesting this may be a read error. The chain employs TRBV12-3 or TRBV12-4 and TRBJ2-7, with TRBD2 matching 7 bases. V shed 6 bases, J shed 3 bases, and the junction held 8 bases outside the gene matches. The CDR3 totals 14 residues. The DNA for the CDR3 is TGTGCCAGCAGACACTCGGGAGGCCACTACGAGCAGTACTTC. It is translated as CASRHSGGHYEQYF.

On this clonotype: At one of its ends the junction is not consistent with the germline gene, which may arise from a read error. This sequence joins TRBV5-4 and TRBJ2-5, with D hard to call. CDR3 length: 13 amino acids. The germline gives CDR1 SGHNT, CDR2 YYREEE (reference sequence). The CDR3 coding sequence is TGTGTCAGCAGCCGCAAATTTCAAGAGACCCAGTACTTC. Its translation is CVSSRKFQETQYF.

A note on this clonotype: A much more abundant neighbour one base away suggests this may be a read error. The rearrangement uses TRBV5-8 and TRBJ2-3; D unclear. Germline loops: CDR1 SGHTS, CDR2 YDEGEE. The CDR3 sequence is 13 residues long. Trimming cost V 0 bases and J 4 bases, with 6 bases left between them. The CDR3 DNA sequence: TGTGCCAGCAGCTTGGGCAACGCAGATACGCAGTATTTT. Its translation: CASSLGNADTQYF.